The clone carrying this T cell receptor (beta chain) was picked up many times. The antigen remains undetermined. This sample stems from a study of post-analysis software for immune sequencing data. Whole-study findings and limits: Relative to controls, patients had roughly five TRBV segments at higher frequency, with TRBV5-6, TRBV5-1 and TRBV20-1 among these.

The authors incorporated unique molecular identifiers into the TCR beta cDNA libraries. MiXCR was run by TCRdb on the PCR reads, yielding one entry per CDR3 protein. The sample consists of some 260,000 distinct CDR3 sequences, 36% of them appearing once. The CDR3 is 15 amino acids. Deletions cut 8 bases from V and 0 bases from J, with 14 bases between. The V gene's germline CDR1 is MGHRA and CDR2 YSYEKL. The chain is built from TRBV4-1 and TRBJ1-5; D unclear. The sequenced sample consisted of blood. This clonotype originated in a girl aged 5-17 years with multiple sclerosis. Here the CDR3 DNA reads TGCGCCAGCGTGGGGAGTTTTCCTAGCAATCAGCCCCAGCATTTT. Protein product: CASVGSFPSNQPQHF.